This TCR beta chain derives from a study of blood T cell repertoires in COVID-19. The protocol was immunoSEQ multiplex PCR, while the TCRdb copy is restricted to in-frame clones and leaves out a portion. Among 90,000 to 100,000 clones, around 80% were seen once, and the ten largest hold around 4.4%. The V end lost 0 bases, the J end lost 2 bases, and 9 bases lay between the germline ends. Germline CDR1 is WNHNN and CDR2 is SYGVQD (reference sequence). The CDR3 loop spans 15 amino acids. The chain uses TRBV10-1 and TRBJ2-3; D possibly corresponds to TRBD2 (5 bases). Sequencing was carried out using peripheral blood. The TCR sequence derives from a man in his sixties with acute or convalescent COVID-19. The CDR3 region is CASSESVASTDTQYF. The CDR3 region has the DNA TGCGCCAGCAGTGAGTCGGTAGCGTCCACAGATACGCAGTATTTT.